The clone carrying this TCR beta chain showed up just a few times. Its target is unknown. These data belong to a study of identical twins. MiXCR, run by TCRdb on the 5' RACE reads, gives a single entry per CDR3 protein. This table holds under 500,000 distinct CDR3 sequences, 14% found once. Whole-study findings and limits: Weaker excess sharing between twins was seen in beta out-of-frame sequences.

The CDR3 extends over 14 amino acids. This sample was shared with a second study, whose subject was yellow fever vaccine responses in identical twins.

This sequence joins TRBV21-1 and TRBJ2-7; the table assigns TRBD1, which was not confirmed against the DNA. TRBV21-1 counts as a pseudogene. The clonotype comes from a woman between 18 and 29 years old in good health. The material sequenced was CD4+ T cells sorted from blood. CDR3 region: CASSLDRLNYEQYF. The CDR3 coding sequence is TGTGCCAGCAGCCTTGACAGGCTTAACTACGAGCAGTACTTC.